These 14 T cell receptor beta chains were all obtained from the same sample, sequenced in a study of T cells in Graves' hyperthyroidism and ophthalmopathy. From RNA transcripts, TCR beta CDR3 regions were amplified. Primed by the HTBI set, a first-round RT-PCR was run on the TCR CDR3. TCRdb called the multiplex PCR reads again in MiXCR, with one record for every CDR3 protein. The data contain 600,000 to 650,000 distinct CDR3 sequences, less than 25% of them singletons. Source material: blood. These receptor sequences come from a man aged 25 to 40 with Graves' ophthalmopathy.

V and J are TRBV6-5 and TRBJ2-7, with unresolved D. The germline V gene has CDR1 MNHEY and CDR2 SVGAGI. The V and J ends lost 4 bases and 5 bases respectively, with 6 bases between them. The CDR3 sequence is 11 residues long. CDR3 in amino acids: CASSFANEQYF. The CDR3 region has the DNA TGTGCCAGCAGTTTCGCGAACGAGCAGTACTTC.

The chain uses TRBV13 and TRBJ2-1; no clear D. CDR1 and CDR2 from the germline V gene are PRHDT and FYEKMQ (reference sequence). Trimming stripped 5 bases from V and 7 bases from J, with 9 bases between. The CDR3 contains 12 residues. The CDR3 nucleotides read TGTGCCAGCAGCATTTCGCTTAATGAGCAGTTCTTC. This gives the protein CASSISLNEQFF.

This clonotype has a handful of counts. The chain carries TRBV11-2 and TRBJ2-7; 10 bases map to TRBD2. Trimming took 8 bases from V and 2 from J; bases not matched to a gene: 6. CDR1 is SGHAT, CDR2 FQNNGV, per germline. This CDR3 is 14 amino acids long. The CDR3 DNA reads TGTGCCAGCGGAAGACTAGCGGGTGCCTACGAGCAGTACTTC. Its protein is CASGRLAGAYEQYF.

This chain uses TRBV27 with TRBJ2-1; D gene ambiguous. The CDR3 is 14 residues long. V dropped 0 bases and J dropped 5 bases, with 8 bases sitting between them. The germline V gene has CDR1 MNHEY and CDR2 SMNVEV (reference sequence). The CDR3 spells CASSLSGQDNEQFF. CDR3 bases: TGTGCCAGCAGTTTATCGGGCCAGGACAATGAGCAGTTCTTC.

The chain uses TRBV7-2 and TRBJ2-2, with 9 nucleotides matching TRBD2. The trim removed 5 bases at V and 6 bases at J, leaving 13 bases unmatched. The CDR3 contains 17 residues. The V gene's germline CDR1 is SGHTA and CDR2 FQGNSA. For the CDR3, the DNA is TGTGCCAGCAGCCCCGTAGGGGCGGGAGGGCCCCCCGGGGAGCTGTTTTTT. Residues: CASSPVGAGGPPGELFF. Complete variable domain (other parts from reference TRBV7-2 and TRBJ2-2): GAGVSQSPSNKVTEKGKDVELRCDPISGHTALYWYRQSLGQGLEFLIYFQGNSAPDKSGLPSDRFSAERTGGSVSTLTIQRTQQEDSAVYLCASSPVGAGGPPGELFFGEGSRLTVL.

This clonotype was detected ten times or more. Here the CDR3 reads CAWSVLDKYTEAFF. The CDR3 nucleotides read TGTGCCTGGAGTGTACTGGACAAATACACTGAAGCTTTCTTT. The gene calls are TRBV30 and TRBJ1-1, with TRBD1 as a possible D gene (5 bases). The CDR3 has 14 residues. Germline CDR1 reads GTSNPN; CDR2 reads SVGIG (reference sequence). The V and J ends lost 0 bases and 3 bases respectively, with 11 bases between them.

In its sample, this clonotype was seen many times. The V gene is TRBV7-2, the J gene TRBJ1-1, with D tentatively TRBD1 (5 bases). Germline V gives CDR1 SGHTA, CDR2 FQGNSA. There are 13 residues in the CDR3. Trimming stripped 8 bases from V and 1 base from J, with 11 bases between. The CDR3 DNA reads as TGTGCCAGCCGAGACGACAGGAACACTGAAGCTTTCTTT. It specifies CASRDDRNTEAFF.

This sequence joins TRBV9 and TRBJ2-1, with 11 bases lining up with TRBD2. Per the germline V gene, CDR1 is SGDLS and CDR2 is YYNGEE. The junction had 7 bases not matched to a gene; V was cut back by 4 bases and J by 4 bases. This CDR3 spans 16 amino acids. Here the CDR3 DNA reads TGTGCCAGCAGCCTCCCCCTAGCGGGAGGATACAATGAGCAGTTCTTC. Amino acids: CASSLPLAGGYNEQFF.

The chain recombines TRBV5-1 with TRBJ2-2, with D maybe TRBD2 (5 bases). V was pared by 2 bases and J by 4 bases, with 9 bases between. Germline assignment: CDR1 SGHRS and CDR2 YFSETQ. The CDR3 totals 14 residues. The CDR3: CASSFPGSTGELFF. The DNA of the CDR3 is TGCGCCAGCAGCTTTCCGGGGAGCACCGGGGAGCTGTTTTTT.

This clonotype was seen more than once but under ten times. The chain uses TRBV20-1 and TRBJ2-2, with D possibly being TRBD2 (6 bases). The CDR3 length is 14 residues. V gave up 1 base and J gave up 4 bases, with 10 bases separating them. Germline V gene data show CDR1 as DFQATT and CDR2 as SNEGSKA (reference sequence). CDR3 bases: TGCAGTGCTAGAGGGGGGGTCACCACCGGGGAGCTGTTTTTT. Protein: CSARGGVTTGELFF.

The table lists this clonotype with many counts. The V gene is TRBV28, the J gene TRBJ1-1; the D gene is possibly TRBD1 (5 bases). This CDR3 comprises 14 residues. V was shortened by 6 bases and J by 5 bases, with 16 bases between the two germline ends. Germline V gives CDR1 MDHEN, CDR2 SYDVKM. Here the CDR3 DNA reads TGTGCCAGCAGCTCACCCGAGGGGAGAACTGAAGCTTTCTTT. Translated, it gives CASSSPEGRTEAFF. The complete variable domain, with remaining parts taken from reference TRBV28 and TRBJ1-1, reads DVKVTQSSRYLVKRTGEKVFLECVQDMDHENMFWYRQDPGLGLRLIYFSYDVKMKEKGDIPEGYSVSREKKERFSLILESASTNQTSMYLCASSSPEGRTEAFFGQGTRLTVV.

The table lists this clonotype with many counts. This chain connects TRBV11-2 to TRBJ2-1, with 8 bases identical to TRBD2. Trimming removed 2 bases from V and 3 bases from J; junction bases left unmatched: 6. The CDR3 contains 16 residues. Germline V lookup: CDR1 SGHAT, CDR2 FQNNGV. The DNA of the CDR3 is TGTGCCAGCAGCTTACCGGGACTAGGAGGCTACAATGAGCAGTTCTTC. This gives the protein CASSLPGLGGYNEQFF.

This clonotype came up a few times. This chain uses TRBV12-3 or TRBV12-4 with TRBJ1-5; D not certain. This CDR3 is 14 amino acids long. Trimming stripped 4 bases from V and 0 bases from J, with 7 bases between. The DNA of the CDR3 is TGTGCCAGCAGTTGGGGAGGTAGCAATCAGCCCCAGCATTTT. Its translation is CASSWGGSNQPQHF.

The chain carries TRBV18 and TRBJ2-3; possible D gene TRBD2, 7 bases. Trimming pared 2 bases from V and 6 bases from J, leaving 15 bases between. Germline CDR1 and CDR2: KGHSH and LQKENI. The CDR3 consists of 15 residues. CDR3 sequence reads: CASSPGGAQPDTQYF. The CDR3 DNA sequence: TGTGCCAGCTCACCAGGGGGGGCACAACCGGATACGCAGTATTTT.